Below, 25 T cell receptor beta chains from the same sample are listed, as sequenced in a study of OX40 agonist ivuxolimab in advanced cancers. Profiling relied on immunoSEQ multiplex PCR, and the TCRdb table lists in-frame clones only, not all of them. The table lists 65,000 to 75,000 clones, approximately 89% of them singletons. The sample was CD4+ or CD8+ T cells sorted from blood, taken in a trial of the OX40 agonist ivuxolimab. These receptors were obtained from an adult with an advanced solid tumor such as melanoma, head and neck, liver or kidney cancer.

V is TRBV11-2 and J is TRBJ2-5; D possibly corresponds to TRBD1 (5 bases). V lost 3 bases and J 5 bases, leaving 13 bases between the germline ends. From germline, CDR1 is SGHAT and CDR2 FQNNGV. The CDR3 totals 14 residues. The CDR3 is CASSFNPGIETQYF. CDR3 bases: TGTGCCAGCAGCTTTAATCCAGGGATCGAGACCCAGTACTTC.

This sequence joins TRBV5-1 and TRBJ2-1; 12 positions match TRBD2. Unmatched junction bases numbered 19, after V lost 4 bases and J lost 5 bases. This CDR3 has 20 residues. Germline V lookup: CDR1 SGHRS, CDR2 YFSETQ. The CDR3 region has the DNA TGCGCCAGCAGCCGGATACCCCAGACTAGCGGGGGTACCAGAAACAATGAGCAGTTCTTC. Its translation is CASSRIPQTSGGTRNNEQFF.

This chain links TRBV29-1 with TRBJ1-1; TRBD1 matches 7 bases. This CDR3 is built from 12 residues. Unmatched junction bases numbered 6, after V lost 7 bases and J lost 4 bases. Germline V gives CDR1 SQVTM, CDR2 ANQGSEA. The CDR3 coding sequence is TGCAGCGGCAACAGGGGACCCACTGAAGCTTTCTTT. It translates to CSGNRGPTEAFF.

V usage is TRBV30 and J usage is TRBJ1-4; a weak D match, TRBD1 (6 bases). The CDR3 length is 14 residues. The germline gives CDR1 GTSNPN, CDR2 SVGIG (reference sequence). Trimming cost V 3 bases and J 8 bases, with 16 bases left between them. CDR3 amino acids: CAWRSNREHEKLFF. The DNA of the CDR3 is TGTGCCTGGAGAAGCAACAGGGAGCACGAAAAACTGTTTTTT.

This clone has just a few counts. This rearrangement joins TRBV9 to TRBJ1-6, with 9 bases that match TRBD1. Germline-derived CDR1 and CDR2 are SGDLS and YYNGEE. V gave up 2 bases and J gave up 13 bases; unmatched junction bases: 7. The CDR3 spans 14 residues. The CDR3 region is CASSVGQGPSPLHF. CDR3 DNA sequence: TGTGCCAGCAGCGTGGGACAGGGACCGTCTCCCCTCCACTTT.

The J gene is TRBJ1-6, the V gene TRBV6-5, with a weak D call TRBD1 (6 bases). The CDR3 consists of 15 residues. Germline V CDR1 and CDR2: MNHEY, SVGAGI. Trimming cost V 6 bases and J 14 bases, with 23 bases left between them. The CDR3 spells CASSHPAGAIWALHF. The CDR3 DNA follows: TGTGCCAGCAGCCATCCCGCAGGGGCCATTTGGGCCCTCCACTTT.

This clone occurred once. A read error may account for a junction end that differs from germline. CDR3 loop: CASSDSSSTDTQYF. The CDR3 nucleotides read TGTGCCAGCAGTGACTCTTCTAGCACAGATACGCAGTATTTT. The J gene is TRBJ2-3, the V gene TRBV6-6; unclear D gene. The germline V gene has CDR1 MNHNY and CDR2 SVGAGI (reference sequence). The CDR3 contains 14 residues.

This chain uses TRBV5-8 with TRBJ1-2; 7 nucleotides align to TRBD1. V was pared by 6 bases and J by 3 bases, with 5 bases of the junction left unmatched. The CDR3 length is 13 residues. Germline V CDR1 and CDR2: SGHTS, YDEGEE. CDR3 region: CASTSTGYYGYTF. In nucleotides, the CDR3 is TGTGCCAGCACCTCGACAGGGTACTATGGCTACACCTTC.

The chain recombines TRBV5-1 with TRBJ2-5; D gene unclear. Germline V gene lookup returns CDR1 SGHRS and CDR2 YFSETQ. The CDR3 has 14 amino acids. V was clipped by 3 bases and J by 5 bases, with 14 bases between them. CDR3 amino acids: CASSSPGSWETQYF. The CDR3 bases are TGCGCCAGCAGCTCGCCGGGTTCCTGGGAGACCCAGTACTTC.

The rearrangement links TRBV6-1 to TRBJ2-5; D may be TRBD1 or TRBD2 (5 bases each). Germline CDR1 is MNHNS and CDR2 is SASEGT. This CDR3 contains 15 residues. Deletions cut 0 bases from V and 4 bases from J, with 12 bases between. CDR3 in amino acids: CASSEAGPGRETQYF. The CDR3 nucleotides are TGTGCCAGCAGTGAAGCAGGTCCGGGGCGAGAGACCCAGTACTTC.

J is TRBJ2-1 and V is TRBV30, with TRBD1 matching over 10 bases. Germline V gene sequence: CDR1 GTSNPN, CDR2 SVGIG (reference sequence). The V and J ends lost 2 bases and 7 bases, in that order; junction bases with no gene match: 2. The CDR3 consists of 13 residues. The CDR3, as DNA: TGTGCCTGGAGTAGGGACAGGGGAAATGAGCAGTTCTTC. As protein: CAWSRDRGNEQFF.

The V call is TRBV7-2, the J call TRBJ2-3; 8 positions agree with TRBD2. J was trimmed by 1 base and V by 4 bases; bases with no gene match: 10. The V gene's germline CDR1 is SGHTA and CDR2 FQGNSA. The CDR3 contains 17 residues. CDR3 bases: TGTGCCAGCAGCTCCCCTAGAGGCGGGGGGCGCACAGATACGCAGTATTTT. It codes for CASSSPRGGGRTDTQYF.

The gene calls are TRBV2 and TRBJ2-6; 9 bases match TRBD1. The V segment lost 4 bases and the J segment 2 bases; nucleotides outside the gene matches: 6. In germline, CDR1 is SNHLY, CDR2 FYNNEI. This CDR3 is 17 amino acids long. Here the CDR3 DNA reads TGTGCCAGCAGTGCCGGACAGGGGATGGCTGGGGCCAACGTCCTGACTTTC. Translating gives CASSAGQGMAGANVLTF.

The rearrangement joins TRBV25-1 to TRBJ1-5, with TRBD1 matching over 8 bases. The trim removed 8 bases at V and 5 bases at J, leaving 8 bases unmatched. Per germline, CDR1 MGHDK and CDR2 SYGVNS. The length of the CDR3 is 14 residues. DNA of the CDR3: TGTGCCAGCGCGGCGGACAGGGTAGATCAGCCCCAGCATTTT. Its translation is CASAADRVDQPQHF.

The chain is built from TRBV10-3 and TRBJ2-3; D is unresolved. The CDR3 totals 14 residues. The V gene's germline CDR1 is ENHRY and CDR2 SYGVKD. Trimming left V 4 bases short and J 2 bases short, with 10 bases between. CDR3 coding DNA: TGTGCCATCAGTGTCGGCGGTTCCACAGATACGCAGTATTTT. This encodes CAISVGGSTDTQYF.

The chain is built from TRBV10-1 and TRBJ1-5, with D possibly being TRBD1 (5 bases). Germline assignment: CDR1 WNHNN and CDR2 SYGVQD (reference sequence). Trimming left V 4 bases short and J 6 bases short, with 13 bases between. This CDR3 is built from 14 residues. The CDR3 bases are TGCGCCAGCAGTGCTGGGGGGTCGGCTCAGCCCCAGCATTTT. Translating it yields CASSAGGSAQPQHF.

The chain uses TRBV12-5 and TRBJ2-7; 10 bases are a match to TRBD2. Trimming cost V 5 bases and J 3 bases; bases outside gene matches: 4. The CDR3 totals 14 residues. Germline CDR1 and CDR2: LGHNT and FRNRAP. The CDR3 loop is CASGNGLADYEQYF. The CDR3 DNA reads as TGTGCTAGTGGTAACGGACTAGCGGACTACGAGCAGTACTTC.

J is TRBJ2-3 and V is TRBV7-2; D remains ambiguous. The germline V and J ends were trimmed by 5 bases and 6 bases, with 15 bases remaining between them. The CDR3 is 14 amino acids. Germline V gene sequence: CDR1 SGHTA, CDR2 FQGNSA. In nucleotides, the CDR3 is TGTGCCAGCAGCGAGAGACAAGGATCGGATACGCAGTATTTT. Its translation is CASSERQGSDTQYF.

The chain combines TRBV30 with TRBJ2-2; D remains ambiguous. CDR1 GTSNPN and CDR2 SVGIG come from the germline V gene (reference sequence). The CDR3 has 19 residues. Deletions cut 4 bases from V and 1 base from J, with 25 bases between. The CDR3 DNA reads TGTGCCTGGAATACCCGCAGACACGGTCGCTTACAGAACACCGGGGAGCTGTTTTTT. It yields the protein CAWNTRRHGRLQNTGELFF.

The chain links TRBV5-5 to TRBJ2-7; D unclear. V dropped 0 bases and J dropped 0 bases, with 10 bases sitting between them. Germline-derived CDR1 and CDR2 are SGHKS and YYEKEE (reference sequence). There are 15 residues in the CDR3. CDR3 bases: TGTGCCAGCAGCTTGGCCGGATATAGCTCCTACGAGCAGTACTTC. Residues: CASSLAGYSSYEQYF.

The chain is built from TRBV5-4 and TRBJ1-5; TRBD1 matches at 8 bases. The V segment lost 5 bases and the J segment 4 bases; nucleotides outside the gene matches: 8. This CDR3 is built from 15 residues. The germline V gene encodes CDR1 SGHNT and CDR2 YYREEE (reference sequence). The CDR3 DNA sequence: TGTGCCAGCAGTCCCGGACAGGGCGGGAATCAGCCCCAGCATTTT. It codes for CASSPGQGGNQPQHF.

For the CDR3, the DNA is TGCGCCAGCAGCTTGGATGGGGGCACAGATACGCAGTATTTT. Translation: CASSLDGGTDTQYF. The chain has TRBV5-1 and TRBJ2-3; no reliable D call. The CDR3 is 14 residues long. V was trimmed by 0 bases and J by 1 base, leaving 6 bases between them. From germline, CDR1 is SGHRS and CDR2 YFSETQ.

The chain links TRBV21-1 to TRBJ2-7. TRBV21-1 is reported as a pseudogene. This CDR3 is 18 amino acids long. The CDR3: CASSKAPRSGTHNYEQYF. The CDR3 coding sequence is TGTGCCAGCAGCAAAGCTCCAAGATCCGGGACGCACAACTACGAGCAGTACTTC.

The sample holds a few counts of this clone. The V and J genes are TRBV5-5 and TRBJ1-6; TRBD1 is a possible D gene (6 bases). Trimming shortened V by 0 bases and J by 9 bases, and 13 bases separated the two germline ends. CDR3 length equals 15 residues. CDR1 is SGHKS and CDR2 is YYEKEE in the germline V gene (reference sequence). The CDR3 protein is CASSLARQDVSPLHF. CDR3 nucleotides: TGTGCCAGCAGCTTGGCTAGACAGGATGTTTCACCCCTCCACTTT.

This chain joins TRBV9 and TRBJ1-1, with TRBD1 matching over 12 bases. V trimming: 3 bases; J trimming: 5 bases; junction bases outside the gene matches: 8. Germline V gene sequence: CDR1 SGDLS, CDR2 YYNGEE. The CDR3 covers 16 residues. The CDR3 sequence is CASSAGTGGGGTEAFF. The CDR3, as DNA: TGTGCCAGCAGCGCGGGGACAGGGGGCGGTGGAACTGAAGCTTTCTTT.